This T cell receptor beta chain originates from a study of identical twins (dated by TCRdb to between 2015 and 2016). For the study in its entirety: The study deep-sequenced TCR alpha and beta repertoires from monozygotic twins, unrelated adults of various ages and cord blood to test whether fetal clonotypes persist. To rule out contamination, the twin experiments were replicated at different times with different library preparation protocols.

Receptors were amplified or captured by 5' RACE. The instrument was an Illumina HiSeq 2000. A universal primer binding site was added through template switching, and the final cDNA carried a unique molecular identifier so that TCR cDNA molecules could be counted accurately. First-strand cDNA for TCR alpha and beta chains was synthesized from specific primers in the conserved constant-segment region. To control for contamination, each cDNA library was double barcoded with a SMART-Mk sample barcode plus Illumina barcodes. TruSeq adapter sequences and Illumina sample barcodes were added in two successive PCR steps. TCR alpha and beta cDNA libraries were sequenced on the Illumina HiSeq platform with custom primers. The authors processed their data as follows. MiGEC processed the raw reads to extract unique molecular identifiers, while MiXCR was used to determine the CDR3 positions. Recombination models were inferred per individual with the repgenHMM and IGoR tools using an EM algorithm. Shared clonotype analysis was performed with the tcR package in R, normalizing sharing by the product of cloneset sizes. To study raw recombination without the effects of thymic and clonal selection, out-of-frame nonproductive sequences were analyzed. TCRdb handled the public reads itself, with Q25 trimming in fastp and clone calling in MiXCR, and kept productive beta chains. Each CDR3 protein appears once, grouped with its most common genes and DNA. The V and J calls shown here were made by TCRdb, not taken from the authors' results. Within this sample are 500,000 to 650,000 distinct CDR3 sequences, with about 7.6% of them counted one time only. The ten largest account for around 1.6% of the sample.

V is shortened by 3 bases, J by 6 bases, and the region joining them spans 5 bases. The germline V gene (reference sequence) supplies CDR1 DFQATT and CDR2 SNEGSKA. From cysteine to phenylalanine, the CDR3 is 10 amino acids long. The only DNA kept is the CDR3, 30 bases in frame from the first base. Overall study results and their limits: Compared with coincidental sharing between unrelated individuals, an excess of low generation-probability sequences was observed among out-of-frame TCR alpha sequences shared between twins. Out-of-frame TCR alpha sharing in monozygotic twins was systematically underestimated by recombination models, whereas sharing between unrelated individuals was in agreement with the recombination models. Because the same donors could not be followed over many years, the conclusions depended on cross-sectional statistical analysis. Excess twin sharing in beta out-of-frame sequences was weaker because fewer shared sequences lowered the signal-to-noise ratio. Abundant cord blood beta clonotypes carried fewer insertions; young adult naive repertoires showed a weaker similar trend, while memory repertoires showed none. Zero-insertion analyses could be partly confounded by invariant T cells such as MAIT and iNKT, though diverse VJ usage argued against such confounding for most clonotypes.

This clonotype was seen more than once but under ten times. There is no known antigen for this receptor. No per-base quality is available; no much larger clone lies one base away. Only healthy Caucasian donors were included. Three pairs of female monozygotic twins, all aged roughly 18 to 30 years, were included in the twin cohort. The RNA used for TCR libraries was isolated from peripheral blood mononuclear cells. These same data were also listed under a study on yellow fever vaccine responses in identical twins. Looking at the second paper: The authors reported that the T cell response to vaccination in identical twins appeared partly convergent and partly personalized. In the study, vaccine-responding T cell clones were precisely tracked in identical twins.

The sequence joins TRBV20-1 to TRBJ1-2; the D gene cannot be named for sure. Sequencing was performed on PBMCs. The clonotype comes from a woman in her late teens or twenties in good health. The nucleotide sequence is TGCAGTGCTAGTCCCGATGGCTACACCTTC. Its amino acids are CSASPDGYTF.